This T cell receptor beta chain came from a study of blood T cell repertoires in COVID-19. The overall study: Some COVID-19 samples were acute and others convalescent; all came from the United States, Italy and Spain.

The CDR3 extends over 17 amino acids. The germline CDR1 and CDR2 sequences are MNHEY and SMNVEV (reference sequence). Trimming removed 5 bases at V and 7 bases at J, with 23 bases between. Assay: immunoSEQ multiplex PCR; the TCRdb copy retains only in-frame clones and omits some. Found here are about 120,000 clones, about 90% of them singletons; the top ten hold roughly 4.9%. Sequencing was performed on peripheral blood. This sequence joins TRBV27 and TRBJ2-2, with D perhaps matching TRBD1 (6 bases). The receptor was isolated from a human donor in a cohort sampled during active COVID-19. Here the CDR3 DNA reads TGTGCCAGCAGTACAAACTCAGACAGGCGAGGGGGCGGGGAGCTGTTTTTT. It is translated as CASSTNSDRRGGGELFF.